This TCR beta chain was captured by sequencing in a study of Ad26.COV2.S vaccination and SARS-CoV-2 variants (dated by TCRdb to the early 2020s). Turning to the overall study: TCRbeta repertoire sequencing served as the tool for gauging how specific and how broad the SARS-CoV-2-reactive T cell receptors were following Ad26.COV2.S vaccination. The TCR-sequenced set comprised about 32 samples: around 20 Ad26.COV2.S vaccine recipients, 5 placebo recipients and 8 SARS-CoV-2 convalescent individuals.

This sample's time point label indicates: individuals recovered from natural SARS-CoV-2 infection. From the cysteine through the phenylalanine, the CDR3 covers 18 amino acids. CDR3 DNA is the only sequence kept; it has 54 bases, read in frame from the first base. CDR1 and CDR2, per the germline V gene, are SGHTA and FQGNSA. The V and J ends are trimmed by 1 base and 4 bases, leaving 19 bases between them. Study-wide findings and limitations: Comparable non-spike TCR breadth was observed between vaccine and placebo recipients, consistent with only spike being contained in the vaccine. According to the authors, total T cell responses may have been underestimated by the TCR breadth and depth analyses. Higher spike-specific TCR breadth was observed in Ad26.COV2.S recipients than in placebo recipients (P = 0.0014). Substantial breadth of spike-specific CD8+ and CD4+ T cell responses was reported after vaccination.

Concerning this clone itself: The antigen it binds to is not known. Base-call qualities are not available, and no considerably larger clone is one nucleotide away.

TCRbeta CDR3 regions were sequenced with the immunoSEQ Assay. After extraction, genomic DNA underwent amplification by bias-controlled multiplex PCR, followed by high-throughput sequencing. Regarding the original processing steps: To quantify the absolute abundance of every unique TCRbeta CDR3 region, sequences were collapsed and filtered. T cell fraction was estimated by normalizing TCRbeta template counts to usable DNA, which was measured by amplifying reference genes present in all nucleated cells. Repertoire TCRs were annotated as SARS-CoV-2-specific when V gene, CDR3 amino acid sequence and J gene were exactly matched to a known reactive TCR set. The reference SARS-CoV-2 TCR set was derived from MIRA and filtered for enrichment in COVID-19-positive ImmuneCODE repertoires, a step that removed public or cross-reactive TCRs. Using the MIRA antigens, annotated TCRs were further analysed by specific ORF or by position within an ORF. Breadth was defined as the number of annotated unique rearrangements divided by the total number of unique productive rearrangements, and depth was defined as the summed frequency of the annotated unique rearrangements. Group comparisons of TCR breadth used two-sided Wilcoxon rank-sum tests. TCRdb obtained this table from immuneACCESS and retained in-frame rearrangements with V and J assigned. These tables miss some clones; where compared with another copy, unresolved V genes account for less than half of the shortfall, and the remainder is unexplained. V, J and clone size derive from that table, while D and trimming were established from the DNA sequence. In all, the sample holds tens of thousands of clones, and approximately 82% of those were seen once. The ten largest account for 15% to 20% of the sample.

The specimen comprised peripheral blood, sampled after recovery from COVID-19. This receptor was identified in a human donor who had recovered from COVID-19. This receptor chain uses TRBV7-2 and TRBJ1-4, and the D gene may be TRBD1, 5 bases matching. The nucleotide sequence is given as TGTGCCAGCAGCTTAGGAGGACACGAAACCGTGATTAATGAAAAACTGTTTTTT. Its translation is CASSLGGHETVINEKLFF.